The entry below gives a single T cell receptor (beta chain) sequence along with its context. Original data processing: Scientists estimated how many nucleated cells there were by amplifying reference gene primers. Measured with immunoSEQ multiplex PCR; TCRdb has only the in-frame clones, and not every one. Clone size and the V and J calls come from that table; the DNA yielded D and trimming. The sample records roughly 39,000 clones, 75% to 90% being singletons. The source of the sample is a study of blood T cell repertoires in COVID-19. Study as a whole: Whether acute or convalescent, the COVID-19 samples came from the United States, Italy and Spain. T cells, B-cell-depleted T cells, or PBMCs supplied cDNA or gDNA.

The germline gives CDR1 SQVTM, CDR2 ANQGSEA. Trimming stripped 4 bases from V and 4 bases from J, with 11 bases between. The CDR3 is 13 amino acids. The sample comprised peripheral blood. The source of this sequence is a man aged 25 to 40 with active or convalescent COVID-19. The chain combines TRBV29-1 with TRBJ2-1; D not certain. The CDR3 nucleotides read TGCAGCGTTGCCTGGTCAGGATACAATGAGCAGTTCTTC. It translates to CSVAWSGYNEQFF.